Described below is a single TCR beta chain sequence and its context. The data originate from a study of blood T cell repertoires in COVID-19. Looking at the study overall: The analysed material was cDNA or gDNA that came from T cells, B-cell-depleted T cells, or PBMCs.

With 0 bases removed from V and 5 bases from J, the gap between germline ends came to 11 bases. This CDR3 contains 14 residues. Germline V gene data show CDR1 as MGHRA and CDR2 as YSYEKL. As originally analysed: Estimates of nucleated cell counts were drawn from the amplification of reference gene primers. Sequencing was performed with immunoSEQ multiplex PCR; in TCRdb, only in-frame clones are kept and a portion is missing. The DNA was the basis for D and trimming; V, J and clone size are from that table. The profile shows some 220,000 clones, 80% to 90% of them singletons. The sequenced material came from peripheral blood. This receptor was obtained from a man aged 50 to 60 who had recovered from COVID-19. The chain has TRBV4-1 and TRBJ2-7; maybe TRBD1 (5 bases). CDR3 protein: CASSQEVRGDEQYF. Written as DNA, the CDR3 is TGCGCCAGCAGCCAAGAGGTTAGGGGTGACGAGCAGTACTTC.